A selection of T cell receptor beta chains follows, all from one sample in a study of spatial heterogeneity in lung cancer. TCRdb re-derived calls from the 5' RACE reads in MiXCR, one entry per CDR3 protein. This sample carries tens of thousands of distinct CDR3 sequences, around 4.5% of them seen once, and the ten largest clones take around a third. This material consisted of PBMCs, taken at surgery. These receptors were obtained from a male donor with early-stage non-small cell lung cancer. CDR3s include the opening cysteine and the closing phenylalanine or tryptophan. A D gene is named only where the DNA matches it firmly. Clone size is stated in some rows and not others, as once, few, many or a class when expanded.

d_call j_call clone_size v_call cdr3_aa cdr3_nt
TRBD1 TRBJ1-5 many TRBV6-1 CASIGTESFYSNQPQHF TGTGCCAGCATTGGGACAGAAAGCTTCTATAGCAATCAGCCCCAGCATTTT
. TRBJ2-1 many TRBV9 CASSVDDAIFYNEQFF TGTGCCAGCAGCGTAGATGACGCCATCTTCTACAATGAGCAGTTCTTC
. TRBJ2-7 many TRBV28 CASYAGSYEQYF TGTGCCAGCTACGCCGGTTCCTACGAGCAGTACTTC
. TRBJ2-2 medium-sized TRBV24-1 CATRAASNTGELFF TGTGCCACCAGGGCCGCCTCGAACACCGGGGAGCTGTTTTTT
. TRBJ2-3 many TRBV9 CASSVAGFTDTQYF TGTGCCAGCAGCGTAGCGGGATTCACAGATACGCAGTATTTT
. TRBJ1-4 . TRBV12-3/TRBV12-4 CASSPRPRGGEKLFF TGTGCCAGCAGTCCCCGGCCTCGAGGGGGTGAAAAACTGTTTTTT
TRBD1 TRBJ2-1 many TRBV7-9 CASSPRDRWKGNEQFF TGTGCCAGCAGCCCCCGGGACAGGTGGAAGGGCAATGAGCAGTTCTTC
. TRBJ2-5 many TRBV7-7 CASSLQRQETQYF TGTGCCAGCAGTTTACAGAGACAAGAGACCCAGTACTTC
. TRBJ2-3 many TRBV10-3 CAISEPPGRTDTQYF TGTGCCATCAGTGAGCCCCCGGGGCGCACAGATACGCAGTATTTT
. TRBJ1-1 many TRBV6-6 CASSRRGPNTEAFF TGTGCCAGCAGTCGTCGGGGACCGAACACTGAAGCTTTCTTT
. TRBJ1-1 few TRBV7-9 CASSLAAATEAFF TGTGCCAGCAGCTTAGCGGCGGCGACTGAAGCTTTCTTT
TRBD2 TRBJ2-2 many TRBV28 CASTPYSGNGELFF TGTGCCAGCACCCCTTATAGCGGGAACGGGGAGCTGTTTTTT
TRBD1 TRBJ1-2 many TRBV7-2 CASSSGTGSYGYTF TGTGCCAGCAGCTCCGGGACAGGGAGCTATGGCTACACCTTC
. TRBJ1-6 many TRBV12-3/TRBV12-4 CASSLQGKNSPLHF TGTGCCAGCAGTTTACAGGGGAAAAATTCACCCCTCCACTTT
TRBD1 TRBJ1-4 many TRBV5-1 CASSYLGPGTGDEKLFF TGCGCCAGCAGCTACCTGGGCCCCGGGACAGGGGATGAAAAACTGTTTTTT
. TRBJ2-5 many TRBV7-6 CASSYGTQETQYF TGTGCCAGCAGCTACGGGACCCAAGAGACCCAGTACTTC
TRBD1 TRBJ2-3 many TRBV18 CASSRNRDSFTDTQYF TGTGCCAGCTCACGGAACCGGGACAGTTTCACAGATACGCAGTATTTT
TRBD2 TRBJ2-3 many TRBV12-3/TRBV12-4 CASSRRLAPDTQYF TGTGCCAGCAGTAGACGACTAGCCCCAGATACGCAGTATTTT
. TRBJ2-2 many TRBV5-1 CASSPRGTGNTGELFF TGCGCCAGCAGCCCGCGGGGGACAGGGAACACCGGGGAGCTGTTTTTT
. TRBJ2-2 many TRBV9 CASSVTAMNTGELFF TGTGCCAGCAGCGTAACAGCTATGAACACCGGGGAGCTGTTTTTT
TRBD1 TRBJ1-5 many TRBV6-6 CASSFIGTGKQPQHF TGTGCCAGCAGCTTCATCGGGACAGGGAAACAGCCCCAGCATTTT
TRBD1 TRBJ1-2 many TRBV20-1 CSARGGTAGHRGYTF TGCAGTGCTAGAGGGGGGACAGCGGGCCATCGTGGCTACACCTTC
. TRBJ2-1 many TRBV2 CASKLRSYNEQFF TGTGCCAGCAAACTAAGGTCCTACAATGAGCAGTTCTTC
. TRBJ1-6 many TRBV4-2 CASSQEEDSPLHF TGTGCCAGCAGCCAAGAAGAGGATTCACCCCTCCACTTT
TRBD1 TRBJ2-2 many TRBV5-4 CASSSGQRTGELFF TGTGCCAGCAGCTCGGGACAGAGGACCGGGGAGCTGTTTTTT
TRBD2 TRBJ2-7 many TRBV7-2 CASSPGTSGRALYEQYF TGTGCCAGCAGCCCCGGGACTAGCGGGAGGGCTTTATACGAGCAGTACTTC
TRBD1 TRBJ1-4 many TRBV2 CASSRDREKLFF TGTGCCAGCAGTCGGGACAGAGAAAAACTGTTTTTT
. TRBJ2-1 few TRBV6-2/TRBV6-3 CASSYQSYNEQFF TGTGCCAGCAGTTATCAATCCTACAATGAGCAGTTCTTC
. TRBJ2-7 many TRBV4-2 CASSLQGYEQYF TGTGCCAGCAGCCTACAGGGCTACGAGCAGTACTTC
. TRBJ2-7 many TRBV7-2 CASSPTGNSYEQYF TGTGCCAGCAGTCCAACGGGGAACTCCTACGAGCAGTACTTC
. TRBJ1-4 few TRBV27 CASSWGTGEKLFF TGTGCCAGCAGTTGGGGGACGGGCGAAAAACTGTTTTTT
TRBD1 TRBJ1-6 . TRBV20-1 CSAGDRGGTYNSPLHF TGCAGTGCTGGGGACAGGGGGGGAACCTATAATTCACCCCTCCACTTT
. TRBJ2-1 many TRBV6-5 CASSYSGVGGAYNEQFF TGTGCCAGCAGTTACTCGGGGGTAGGTGGGGCCTACAATGAGCAGTTCTTC
TRBD1 TRBJ2-7 many TRBV27 CASSLRDRGLYEQYF TGTGCCAGCAGTTTAAGGGACAGGGGACTCTACGAGCAGTACTTC
TRBD2 TRBJ2-3 many TRBV20-1 CSASNSRGADTQYF TGCAGTGCATCGAATAGCCGGGGGGCAGATACGCAGTATTTT
. TRBJ1-6 many TRBV7-2 CASRGDSRNSPLHF TGTGCCAGCCGTGGAGACAGTCGTAATTCACCCCTCCACTTT
TRBD2 TRBJ2-1 many TRBV5-5 CASSYRLLAGGNVEQFF TGTGCCAGCAGCTATCGACTCCTAGCGGGGGGAAACGTGGAGCAGTTCTTC
TRBD1 TRBJ2-7 many TRBV5-1 CASTPGQGFREQYF TGCGCCAGCACCCCGGGACAGGGCTTTCGAGAGCAGTACTTC
. TRBJ1-1 many TRBV11-2 CASSLSHTRVGAFF TGTGCCAGCAGCCTTTCGCACACTCGAGTCGGCGCTTTCTTT
TRBD1 TRBJ1-4 medium-sized TRBV20-1 CSARPGQGGEKLFF TGCAGTGCTCGGCCGGGACAGGGAGGGGAAAAACTGTTTTTT
. TRBJ2-2 many TRBV11-1 CASSPSVGRNTGELFF TGTGCCAGCAGCCCTAGCGTGGGGAGGAACACCGGGGAGCTGTTTTTT